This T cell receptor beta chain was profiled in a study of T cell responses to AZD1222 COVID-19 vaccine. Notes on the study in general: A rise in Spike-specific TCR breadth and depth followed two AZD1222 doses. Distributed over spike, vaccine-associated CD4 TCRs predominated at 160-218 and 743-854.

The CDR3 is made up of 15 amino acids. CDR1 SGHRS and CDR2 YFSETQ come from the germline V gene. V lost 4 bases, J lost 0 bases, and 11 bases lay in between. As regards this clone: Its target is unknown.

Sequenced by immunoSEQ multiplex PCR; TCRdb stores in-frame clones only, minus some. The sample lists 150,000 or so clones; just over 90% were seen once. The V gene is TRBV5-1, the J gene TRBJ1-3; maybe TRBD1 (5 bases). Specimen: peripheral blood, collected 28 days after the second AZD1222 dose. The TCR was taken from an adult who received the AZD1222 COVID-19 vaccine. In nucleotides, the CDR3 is TGCGCCAGCAGCCCAGGACACGTCTCTGGAAACACCATATATTTT. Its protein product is CASSPGHVSGNTIYF.